Presented here are 7 T cell receptor beta chains from one specimen sequenced in a study of OX40 agonist ivuxolimab in advanced cancers. Libraries were prepared by immunoSEQ multiplex PCR; TCRdb keeps only in-frame clonotypes and omits some of them. The sample gives 70,000 or so clones, around 87% of which show up once; less than 3% is in the top ten. This material consisted of CD4+ or CD8+ T cells sorted from blood, taken in a trial of the OX40 agonist ivuxolimab. The receptor set was obtained from an adult with an advanced solid tumor such as melanoma, head and neck, liver or kidney cancer.

This sequence joins TRBV30 and TRBJ1-4, with D perhaps TRBD1 (5 bases). The CDR3 runs to 13 residues. V gave up 3 bases and J gave up 7 bases, with 12 bases separating them. Germline CDR1 GTSNPN, CDR2 SVGIG (reference sequence). The CDR3 loop reads CAWRVTGPEKLFF. The CDR3 coding sequence is TGTGCCTGGAGAGTAACGGGGCCTGAAAAACTGTTTTTT.

The chain couples TRBV4-3 to TRBJ1-4; maybe TRBD1 (5 bases). V lost 4 bases, J lost 5 bases, and 23 bases lay in between. This CDR3 spans 18 amino acids. Germline V lookup: CDR1 LGHNA, CDR2 YSLEER. The CDR3: CASSRRSRGTTTNEKLFF. For the CDR3, the DNA is TGCGCCAGCAGCCGCCGATCGCGGGGGACGACTACGAATGAAAAACTGTTTTTT.

The chain combines TRBV2 with TRBJ1-2; 9 nucleotides match TRBD1. J gave up 4 bases and V 5 bases, and 5 bases lay outside the gene matches. Germline CDR1 reads SNHLY; CDR2 reads FYNNEI. The CDR3 contains 14 residues. CDR3 bases: TGTGCCAGCAGTTCACAGGGGGCTCCCTATGGCTACACCTTC. Its protein is CASSSQGAPYGYTF.

This rearrangement joins TRBV6-1 to TRBJ1-5, with TRBD1 identical over 7 bases. V trimming: 3 bases; J trimming: 3 bases; junction bases outside the gene matches: 2. The CDR3 totals 14 residues. Germline CDR1 MNHNS, CDR2 SASEGT. The CDR3 DNA reads TGTGCCAGCAGTGAGGGACAGATCAATCAGCCCCAGCATTTT. This codes for CASSEGQINQPQHF.

This clone was counted a few times. At one of its ends the junction is not consistent with the germline gene, which may arise from a read error. Other nucleotide sequences from this sample produce the same CDR3. The rearrangement joins TRBV5-4 to TRBJ1-1; tentative D call: TRBD1 (5 bases). This CDR3 comprises 15 residues. The germline V gene encodes CDR1 SGHNT and CDR2 YYREEE (reference sequence). The CDR3 region is CASSQEWGGNTEAFF. The CDR3 region has the DNA TGCGCCAGCAGCCAAGAGTGGGGGGGGAACACTGAAGCTTTCTTT.

The rearrangement uses TRBV7-3 and TRBJ2-5; perhaps D is TRBD1 or TRBD2 (6 bases each). The V end was cut by 0 bases, the J end by 6 bases, with 11 bases between. The germline V gene has CDR1 SGHTA and CDR2 FQGTGA. This CDR3 comprises 14 residues. As DNA, the CDR3 is TGTGCCAGCAGCTTAACGCCGGGGGCTCAGACCCAGTACTTC. This gives the protein CASSLTPGAQTQYF.

This sequence joins TRBV5-1 and TRBJ2-1, with 11 bases lining up with TRBD1. The J segment lost 2 bases and the V segment lost 4 bases, leaving 5 bases of the junction unmatched. Germline CDR1 SGHRS, CDR2 YFSETQ. The length of the CDR3 is 16 residues. The CDR3 spells CASSDGQGAPYNEQFF. The CDR3 nucleotides read TGCGCCAGCAGCGACGGACAGGGGGCCCCCTACAATGAGCAGTTCTTC.